These 18 T cell receptor beta chains originate from one sample sequenced in a study of blood T cell repertoires in COVID-19. Some clones are missing from TCRdb's copy, which holds only in-frame ones; the method was immunoSEQ multiplex PCR. The table shows 190,000 or so clones, with about 91% occurring only once. Sequenced input: PBMCs or T cells enriched from blood (not recorded which). The receptors derive from a man aged 18 to 29 with acute COVID-19.

The chain joins TRBV27 to TRBJ1-1, with a weak D call TRBD1 (5 bases). The germline CDR1 and CDR2 sequences are MNHEY and SMNVEV (reference sequence). The CDR3 sequence is 14 residues long. V was clipped by 5 bases and J by 2 bases, with 12 bases between them. The CDR3 DNA is TGTGCCAGCAGTCCCCCGGGGGACAACACTGAAGCTTTCTTT. This gives the protein CASSPPGDNTEAFF.

The genes are TRBV6-5 and TRBJ1-2, with 8 bases that match TRBD1. The V gene end was trimmed by 6 bases and the J gene end by 7 bases; junction bases not matched to a gene: 13. Germline loops: CDR1 MNHEY, CDR2 SVGAGI. The CDR3 spans 15 residues. The DNA for the CDR3 is TGTGCCAGCAGCCGAGAGGGACAGGCCCCGCGTGGCTACACCTTC. Translated, it gives CASSREGQAPRGYTF.

The chain has TRBV4-1 and TRBJ1-4, with D maybe TRBD1 (6 bases). In germline, CDR1 is MGHRA, CDR2 YSYEKL. V was shortened by 0 bases and J by 0 bases, with 11 bases between the two germline ends. The length of the CDR3 is 17 residues. In nucleotides, the CDR3 is TGCGCCAGCAGCCAAGAGGGATGGACAGCAACTAATGAAAAACTGTTTTTT. This gives the protein CASSQEGWTATNEKLFF.

V is TRBV18 and J is TRBJ1-5, with D perhaps matching TRBD1 (6 bases). V lost 2 bases and J lost 5, with 10 bases in between. This CDR3 is built from 14 residues. Germline V CDR1 and CDR2: KGHSH, LQKENI. CDR3 amino acids: CASSPRGGDQPQHF. Written as DNA, the CDR3 is TGTGCCAGCTCACCAAGGGGGGGGGATCAGCCCCAGCATTTT.

The J gene is TRBJ2-6, the V gene TRBV4-1; 9 bases agree with TRBD1. Per germline, CDR1 MGHRA and CDR2 YSYEKL. The CDR3 loop spans 18 amino acids. Germline trimming cut 1 base from V and 1 base from J; bases unmatched to any gene: 5. CDR3 DNA: TGCGCCAGCAGCCAAGCTGGGACAGGGCAATCTGGGGCCAACGTCCTGACTTTC. Encoded protein: CASSQAGTGQSGANVLTF.

The V call is TRBV28, the J call TRBJ1-1; TRBD1 agrees at 12 bases. The CDR3 extends over 16 amino acids. Germline trimming cut 5 bases from V and 1 base from J; bases unmatched to any gene: 5. Germline assignment: CDR1 MDHEN and CDR2 SYDVKM. This chain's CDR3 is CASSRDRGPRNTEAFF. CDR3 bases: TGTGCCAGCAGTCGGGACAGGGGGCCGCGGAACACTGAAGCTTTCTTT.

The chain links TRBV5-1 to TRBJ2-1, with 14 bases fitting TRBD2. Trimming removed 3 bases from V and 15 bases from J; junction bases left unmatched: 14. The germline gives CDR1 SGHRS, CDR2 YFSETQ. CDR3 size: 16 residues. The CDR3 coding sequence is TGCGCCAGCAGCTCAGAAAGACTAGCGGGAGGGCAAGGATGGTTCTTC. It codes for CASSSERLAGGQGWFF.

This clone was counted a few times. In the same sample, other DNA sequences code for this CDR3. The chain combines TRBV5-1 with TRBJ2-6, with 7 bases that match TRBD1. Germline loops: CDR1 SGHRS, CDR2 YFSETQ. The CDR3 is made up of 15 amino acids. V trimming: 4 bases; J trimming: 2 bases; junction bases outside the gene matches: 3. This CDR3 reads CASSLQGAGANVLTF. The CDR3 DNA is TGCGCCAGCAGCCTTCAGGGGGCTGGGGCCAACGTCCTGACTTTC.

The chain uses TRBV19 and TRBJ1-5, with TRBD1 matching 7 bases. Germline CDR1 and CDR2: LNHDA and SQIVND (reference sequence). Trimming removed 5 bases from V and 7 bases from J; junction bases left unmatched: 5. The CDR3 loop spans 13 amino acids. The CDR3 DNA follows: TGTGCCAGTAGTCGGACAGGCCGACAGCCCCAGCATTTT. Residues: CASSRTGRQPQHF.

This rearrangement joins TRBV13 to TRBJ2-3, with TRBD1 identical over 7 bases. Germline CDR1 and CDR2: PRHDT and FYEKMQ (reference sequence). Germline trimming cut 5 bases from V and 2 bases from J; bases unmatched to any gene: 16. There are 18 residues in the CDR3. DNA for the CDR3: TGTGCCAGCAGCCCAATTATAACCGGGACAGAAAACACAGATACGCAGTATTTT. This sequence encodes CASSPIITGTENTDTQYF. The whole variable domain, remainder taken from reference TRBV13 and TRBJ2-3, is AAGVIQSPRHLIKEKRETATLKCYPIPRHDTVYWYQQGPGQDPQFLISFYEKMQSDKGSIPDRFSAQQFSDYHSELNMSSLELGDSALYFCASSPIITGTENTDTQYFGPGTRLTVL.

This chain joins TRBV7-3 and TRBJ2-5; D remains unclear. The germline CDR1 and CDR2 sequences are SGHTA and FQGTGA. The CDR3 extends over 15 amino acids. The germline V and J ends were trimmed by 0 bases and 7 bases, with 15 bases remaining between them. In nucleotides, the CDR3 is TGTGCCAGCAGCTTAACAAGCAGCCCACCAGGGACCCAGTACTTC. Its protein is CASSLTSSPPGTQYF.

The CDR3: CASSHESTTGNYGYTF. The CDR3 bases are TGTGCCAGCAGCCACGAAAGTACGACAGGGAACTATGGCTACACCTTC. This chain joins TRBV4-2 and TRBJ1-2; 7 bases are shared with TRBD1. V shed 3 bases, J shed 2 bases, and the junction held 9 bases outside the gene matches. CDR1 and CDR2 from the germline V gene are LGHNA and YNFKEQ. The CDR3 covers 16 residues.

The rearrangement joins TRBV6-9 to TRBJ1-5; 9 nucleotides agree with TRBD1. There are 16 residues in the CDR3. Germline V gives CDR1 MNHGY, CDR2 SVAAGI. V lost 4 bases, J lost 0 bases, and 4 bases stayed unmatched. This chain's CDR3 is CASSLGTGPSNQPQHF. The CDR3 bases are TGTGCCAGCAGTTTGGGGACAGGGCCTAGCAATCAGCCCCAGCATTTT.

This clone is a singleton in its sample. The V gene is TRBV4-3, the J gene TRBJ1-2; tentative D call: TRBD1 (5 bases). CDR3 length: 16 amino acids. Trimming removed 0 bases at V and 3 bases at J, with 14 bases between. Looked up from germline, CDR1 is LGHNA and CDR2 is YSLEER. The CDR3 sequence is CASSQDWRGSDYGYTF. The CDR3 DNA sequence: TGCGCCAGCAGCCAAGATTGGAGGGGTTCGGACTATGGCTACACCTTC.

The V call is TRBV28, the J call TRBJ2-7; the D is unclear. Germline-derived CDR1 and CDR2 are MDHEN and SYDVKM. The germline V and J ends were trimmed by 2 bases and 1 base, with 6 bases remaining between them. The CDR3 is made up of 13 amino acids. DNA for the CDR3: TGTGCCAGCAGTTTAACACTATCCTACGAGCAGTACTTC. It specifies CASSLTLSYEQYF. Together with reference TRBV28 and TRBJ2-7, the CDR3 gives the full variable domain: DVKVTQSSRYLVKRTGEKVFLECVQDMDHENMFWYRQDPGLGLRLIYFSYDVKMKEKGDIPEGYSVSREKKERFSLILESASTNQTSMYLCASSLTLSYEQYFGPGTRLTVT.

The chain recombines TRBV27 with TRBJ2-3; D gene unclear. The CDR3 is made up of 16 amino acids. V lost 2 bases to trimming and J lost 5 bases, with 17 bases between them. Germline loops: CDR1 MNHEY, CDR2 SMNVEV (reference sequence). For the CDR3, the DNA is TGTGCCAGCAGTTTAAGCCCCGAAAACCGAGTAGATACGCAGTATTTT. It encodes CASSLSPENRVDTQYF.

The V and J genes are TRBV28 and TRBJ2-7; 7 bases map to TRBD2. CDR1 MDHEN and CDR2 SYDVKM come from the germline V gene. This CDR3 is 16 amino acids long. The CDR3 region is CTPSASGFNSSYEQYF. In DNA form, the CDR3 reads TGTACCCCCTCGGCTAGCGGTTTCAATAGCTCCTACGAGCAGTACTTC. The full variable domain, its missing parts supplied by reference TRBV28 and TRBJ2-7, is DVKVTQSSRYLVKRTGEKVFLECVQDMDHENMFWYRQDPGLGLRLIYFSYDVKMKEKGDIPEGYSVSREKKERFSLILESASTNQTSMYLCTPSASGFNSSYEQYFGPGTRLTVT.

The chain is built from TRBV28 and TRBJ2-7; no firm D call. Germline V CDR1 and CDR2: MDHEN, SYDVKM. The CDR3 has 14 amino acids. Trimming took 2 bases from V and 3 from J, leaving 11 bases between them. CDR3 coding DNA: TGTGCCAGCAGTTTACCCCTCCGAGGCTACGAGCAGTACTTC. It specifies CASSLPLRGYEQYF.